These T cell receptor beta chains were read from a single sample in a study of glioma-infiltrating T cells. One entry per CDR3 protein results from TCRdb running MiXCR on the multiplex PCR reads. Of a few hundred thousand distinct CDR3 sequences in the sample, 41% were seen once. Sequenced: glioma tissue, nonneoplastic brain tissue, or PBMCs (not recorded which). The receptor source for this set is a human donor with low-grade glioma or glioblastoma, undergoing nonglioma brain surgery, or in good health (not recorded which). Both conserved end residues are part of each CDR3. A D gene is named only where the DNA matches it firmly. Clone size appears in some rows only: once, few, many, or a class for an expanded clone.

v_gene	d_gene	j_gene	abundance	CDR3nt	CDR3aa
TRBV3-1	.	TRBJ2-7	few	TGTGCCAGCAGCTCCCGGACAGCCAACTACGAGCAGTACTTC	CASSSRTANYEQYF
TRBV7-9	TRBD1	TRBJ2-1	.	TGTGCCAGCAGCCCCCGGGACAGGAGGCATGGGCAGTTCTTC	CASSPRDRRHGQFF
TRBV4-3	.	TRBJ1-5	.	TGCGCCAGCAGCCAAGCAGTTTGGACAACGGCCAATCAGCCCCAGCATTTT	CASSQAVWTTANQPQHF
TRBV2	TRBD2	TRBJ2-1	.	TGTGCCAGCAGTCCTAGGACTAGCGGGGCGGATGAGCAGTTCTTC	CASSPRTSGADEQFF
TRBV12-3/TRBV12-4	.	TRBJ2-1	.	TGTGCCAGCAGTCAACACGAACGGAGCAATGAGCAGTTCTTC	CASSQHERSNEQFF
TRBV20-1	.	TRBJ1-5	.	TGCAGTGCTAGTCGCCTCAATCAGCCCCAGCATTTT	CSASRLNQPQHF
TRBV6-1	.	TRBJ2-7	many	TGTGCCAGCAGTGAACCCCACAGGGAATTCTACGAGCAGTACTTC	CASSEPHREFYEQYF
TRBV20-1	.	TRBJ2-7	.	TGCAGAACCATCGGGACTCCGACTAAATCGGACGAGCAGTACTTC	CRTIGTPTKSDEQYF
TRBV2	.	TRBJ2-1	many	TGTGCCAGCAGGGGCGACAGCAATGAGCAGTTCTTC	CASRGDSNEQFF
TRBV2	TRBD1	TRBJ1-5	few	TGTGCCAGCAGCTCCGGGACAGGGGGCTCTCAGCCCCAGCATTTT	CASSSGTGGSQPQHF
TRBV28	.	TRBJ1-5	many	TGTGCCAGCAGTTTATGGGGAGGCAATCAGCCCCAGCATTTT	CASSLWGGNQPQHF
TRBV12-3/TRBV12-4	.	TRBJ2-7	.	TGTGCCAGCGCTCTTACATCATCCTACGAGCAGTACTTC	CASALTSSYEQYF
TRBV7-2	TRBD2	TRBJ2-1	.	TGTGCCAGCAGCGTTAGCGGGTACGACGGTGAGCAGTTCTTC	CASSVSGYDGEQFF
TRBV7-2	.	TRBJ2-3	many	TGTGCCAGCAGCTTAGCTGGGCCAGAGGGTACGCAGTATTTT	CASSLAGPEGTQYF
TRBV12-3/TRBV12-4	.	TRBJ2-7	.	TGTGCCAGCAGCACGACTTGGACGGGGGATTACGAGCAGTACTTC	CASSTTWTGDYEQYF
TRBV27	.	TRBJ2-7	many	TGTGCCAGCAGTCCCCCTGTGTGGCCATACGAGCAGTACTTC	CASSPPVWPYEQYF
TRBV20-1	TRBD2	TRBJ2-4	many	TGCAGTGCTACCGGGGCGGGAGGGCCAGCCAAAAACATTCAGTACTTC	CSATGAGGPAKNIQYF
TRBV28	.	TRBJ2-2	.	TGTGCCAGCAGTTTACGGCGAAGGAACGCCGGGGAGCTGTTTTTT	CASSLRRRNAGELFF
TRBV6-2/TRBV6-3	TRBD1	TRBJ2-1	.	TGTGCCAGAAAGGACAGGGGTGTCCCCAATGAGCAGTTCTTC	CARKDRGVPNEQFF
TRBV10-3	TRBD2	TRBJ2-7	.	TGTGCCATCAGTCTAGCGGGAGAGGACGAGCAGTACTTC	CAISLAGEDEQYF
TRBV7-9	TRBD2	TRBJ2-1	.	TGTGCCAGCAGCTTAGCGCGTAGCGGGAGCTCCTACAATGAGCAGTTCTTC	CASSLARSGSSYNEQFF
TRBV19	TRBD2	TRBJ2-5	few	TGTGCCAGTAGTATAGCTCCTAGCGGGAGTAGGATCCAGACCCAGTACTTC	CASSIAPSGSRIQTQYF
TRBV25-1	.	TRBJ1-3	.	TGTGCCAGCAGTGGTACCGGGGCACTCGGTTTTGGAAACACCATATATTTT	CASSGTGALGFGNTIYF
TRBV27	TRBD2	TRBJ2-3	many	TGTGCCACCAAGACTAGCGGGAGGTCGTCGCAGTATTTT	CATKTSGRSSQYF
TRBV6-2/TRBV6-3	.	TRBJ2-1	few	TGTGCCAGCAGTTACTCGGGAGCGGGTAGTATACACAATGAGCAGTTCTTC	CASSYSGAGSIHNEQFF
TRBV7-2	TRBD1	TRBJ2-3	once	TGTGCCAGCAGCTTCCGACAGGGTGGCACAGATGCGCAGTATTTT	CASSFRQGGTDAQYF
TRBV7-9	.	TRBJ2-4	.	TGTGCCAGCAGCTCTAGGATGATGAACATTCAGTACTTC	CASSSRMMNIQYF
TRBV12-3/TRBV12-4	TRBD1	TRBJ1-3	.	TGTGCCAGCAGTTCCGGGACAGTCTCTGGAAACCCCATATATTTT	CASSSGTVSGNPIYF
TRBV27	.	TRBJ2-1	few	TGTGCCAGCAGTTTAATTTCTAGCTCCTACAATGAGCAGTTCTTC	CASSLISSSYNEQFF
TRBV28	TRBD1	TRBJ1-5	.	TGTGCCAGCAGCAAATGGGGGACAGGGGGTGGGGGTCAGCCCCAGCATTTT	CASSKWGTGGGGQPQHF
TRBV20-1	TRBD2	TRBJ2-1	many	TGCAGTGCTCTCGGACTAGCGGGAAAACGGAGCTACAATGAGCAGTTCTTC	CSALGLAGKRSYNEQFF